Below, 19 T cell receptor beta chains from the same sample are listed, as sequenced in a study of T cell responses to AZD1222 COVID-19 vaccine. The repertoire was sequenced with immunoSEQ multiplex PCR; TCRdb's copy has only in-frame clones and lacks some. The profile shows about 130,000 clones, roughly nine tenths of them singletons. Here the sequenced sample was peripheral blood, taken on day 0 of AZD1222 vaccination. These receptors originate from an adult in good health.

This rearrangement joins TRBV29-1 to TRBJ2-3; either TRBD1 or TRBD2 may supply D (5 bases each). Trimming removed 6 bases from V and 0 bases from J, with 13 bases in between. Germline V gene data show CDR1 as SQVTM and CDR2 as ANQGSEA. CDR3 length: 14 residues. The CDR3 loop is CSVTPGPSTDTQYF. The CDR3 region has the DNA TGCAGCGTGACCCCGGGACCCAGCACAGATACGCAGTATTTT.

This rearrangement joins TRBV7-3 to TRBJ2-1; D perhaps matches TRBD1 (6 bases). The CDR3 is 17 amino acids. V lost 5 bases to trimming and J lost 1 base, with 18 bases between them. The germline V gene encodes CDR1 SGHTA and CDR2 FQGTGA. The CDR3 loop reads CASSPTPRTASYNEQFF. For the CDR3, the DNA is TGTGCCAGCAGCCCGACACCTCGGACAGCTTCCTACAATGAGCAGTTCTTC.

The gene calls are TRBV6-1 and TRBJ1-2; unclear D gene. CDR1 MNHNS and CDR2 SASEGT come from the germline V gene. The V end lost 3 bases, the J end lost 2 bases, and 10 bases lay between the germline ends. The CDR3 contains 14 residues. In DNA form, the CDR3 reads TGTGCCAGCAGTGATCCCCCACAGAACTATGGCTACACCTTC. This gives the protein CASSDPPQNYGYTF.

A remark on this clone: One junction end disagrees with the germline gene, perhaps due to a read error. The chain recombines TRBV7-7 with TRBJ1-5; a weak D match, TRBD1 (6 bases). This CDR3 is built from 22 residues. Per the germline V gene, CDR1 is SSHAT and CDR2 is FNYEAQ (reference sequence). CDR3 coding DNA: TGTGCTAGCAGCTCAATCCGAACCGAATCTTTTGAGAGGGGGGGTAATAATCAGCCCCAGCATTTT. It translates to CASSSIRTESFERGGNNQPQHF. Complete variable domain (other parts from reference TRBV7-7 and TRBJ1-5): GAGVSQSPRYKVTKRGQDVTLRCDPISSHATLYWYQQALGQGPEFLTYFNYEAQPDKSGLPSDRFSAERPEGSISTLTIQRTEQRDSAMYRCASSSIRTESFERGGNNQPQHFGDGTRLSIL.

The CDR3 loop is CASSAVTSGTMNSPLHF. The DNA for the CDR3 is TGTGCCAGCAGCGCCGTAACCTCTGGGACAATGAATTCACCCCTCCACTTT. V gene TRBV13 combines with J gene TRBJ1-6; TRBD1 is a possible D gene (6 bases). The germline V gene encodes CDR1 PRHDT and CDR2 FYEKMQ (reference sequence). V lost 5 bases and J lost 7, with 21 bases in between. The CDR3 has 17 amino acids.

Turning to this clone: The sample has other DNA sequences that encode this CDR3 too. The V call is TRBV15, the J call TRBJ1-6; TRBD1 matches at 9 bases. Germline-derived CDR1 and CDR2 are LNHNV and YYDKDF (reference sequence). V gave up 3 bases and J gave up 6 bases; unmatched junction bases: 0. The CDR3 spans 14 residues. CDR3 nucleotide sequence: TGTGCCACCAGCAGGGACAGGGGTAATTCACCCCTCCACTTT. It codes for CATSRDRGNSPLHF.

The V call is TRBV28, the J call TRBJ1-5, with 8 positions matching TRBD1. With 3 bases clipped from V and 5 bases from J, the junction kept 3 bases outside the gene matches. The CDR3 extends over 14 amino acids. Germline assignment: CDR1 MDHEN and CDR2 SYDVKM. The CDR3 is CASSFQGADQPQHF. The CDR3 nucleotides read TGTGCCAGCAGTTTCCAGGGGGCCGATCAGCCCCAGCATTTT.

The chain is built from TRBV6-5 and TRBJ2-3, with D maybe TRBD1 (6 bases). CDR3 length: 16 amino acids. V was shortened by 0 bases and J by 3 bases, with 13 bases between the two germline ends. Germline loops: CDR1 MNHEY, CDR2 SVGAGI. The CDR3 loop is CASSYSVRGWTDTQYF. CDR3 sequence (DNA): TGTGCCAGCAGTTACTCGGTCAGGGGCTGGACAGATACGCAGTATTTT.

V is TRBV19 and J is TRBJ1-5, with a weak D call TRBD1 (6 bases). V lost 5 bases, J lost 4 bases, and 12 bases lay in between. CDR3 length: 14 residues. The germline V gene has CDR1 LNHDA and CDR2 SQIVND (reference sequence). The CDR3, as DNA: TGTGCCAGTAGTTTCGCAGGGGTTAATCAGCCCCAGCATTTT. Translating gives CASSFAGVNQPQHF.

The rearrangement joins TRBV13 to TRBJ1-1; 8 bases match TRBD1. Germline-derived CDR1 and CDR2 are PRHDT and FYEKMQ (reference sequence). The length of the CDR3 is 15 residues. Trimming removed 5 bases from V and 5 bases from J; junction bases left unmatched: 10. The CDR3 sequence is CASSLTTGGDTEAFF. The CDR3 DNA is TGTGCCAGCAGCCTCACAACAGGGGGGGATACTGAAGCTTTCTTT.

The J gene is TRBJ2-7, the V gene TRBV6-2 or TRBV6-3; D tentatively reads TRBD1 or TRBD2 (5 bases each). Germline lookup yields CDR1 MNHEY and CDR2 SVGEGT. The V gene lost 5 bases and the J gene lost 3 bases, with 20 bases spanning the gap. The CDR3 runs to 16 residues. The CDR3 protein is CASSPPGRDRNYEQYF. CDR3 sequence (DNA): TGTGCCAGCAGTCCCCCCGGCCGGGACCGGAACTACGAGCAGTACTTC.

CDR3 sequence: CASNSDRGNYGYTF. The DNA of the CDR3 is TGTGCCAGCAACTCCGACAGGGGCAACTATGGCTACACCTTC. The genes are TRBV7-9 and TRBJ1-2; 8 bases align to TRBD1. The ends lost 7 bases at V and 2 bases at J; junction bases unmatched: 6. The CDR3 runs 14 residues. Germline CDR1 SEHNR, CDR2 FQNEAQ (reference sequence).

The rearrangement uses TRBV7-8 and TRBJ2-1, with D perhaps assigned TRBD1 or TRBD2 (5 bases each). There are 17 residues in the CDR3. Trimming shortened V by 5 bases and J by 3 bases, and 20 bases separated the two germline ends. Germline values: CDR1 SGHVS, CDR2 FQNEAQ. CDR3 bases: TGTGCCAGCAGCGGGCGTGGGACCCAGGAGCTCTACAATGAGCAGTTCTTC. It yields the protein CASSGRGTQELYNEQFF. Filled out from reference TRBV7-8 and TRBJ2-1, the complete variable domain reads GAGVSQSPRYKVAKRGQDVALRCDPISGHVSLFWYQQALGQGPEFLTYFQNEAQLDKSGLPSDRFFAERPEGSVSTLKIQRTQQEDSAVYLCASSGRGTQELYNEQFFGPGTRLTVL.

The rearrangement joins TRBV3-1 (or the pseudogene TRBV3-2) to TRBJ1-4; 10 bases agree with TRBD1. After removal of 3 bases from V and 3 bases from J, the junction contained 7 bases not matched to a gene. Germline values: CDR1 LGHDT, CDR2 YNNKEL (reference sequence). The CDR3 has 17 amino acids. CDR3 nucleotide sequence: TGTGCCAGCAGCCAGACAGGGGGCAGGAGGGCTAATGAAAAACTGTTTTTT. This codes for CASSQTGGRRANEKLFF.

The CDR3 spells CSAGGAYEQYF. The CDR3 DNA is TGCAGCGCCGGGGGGGCCTACGAGCAGTACTTC. The rearrangement uses TRBV20-1 and TRBJ2-7, with TRBD2 matching over 8 bases. In germline, CDR1 is DFQATT, CDR2 SNEGSKA (reference sequence). The CDR3 contains 11 residues.

This chain joins TRBV27 and TRBJ2-5; TRBD1 agrees at 8 bases. V dropped 5 bases and J dropped 6; count of bases not matched to a gene: 11. The CDR3 is 15 residues long. Germline V gene lookup returns CDR1 MNHEY and CDR2 SMNVEV (reference sequence). CDR3 region: CASSAGRDRRKTQYF. Here the CDR3 DNA reads TGTGCCAGCAGTGCTGGGCGGGACAGGAGAAAGACCCAGTACTTC.

J is TRBJ2-5 and V is TRBV18; the D is unclear. This CDR3 is built from 13 residues. V was trimmed by 4 bases and J by 3 bases, leaving 9 bases between them. The V gene's germline CDR1 is KGHSH and CDR2 LQKENI. The CDR3 here is CASSLGREETQYF. DNA for the CDR3: TGTGCCAGCTCACTTGGACGGGAAGAGACCCAGTACTTC. The full variable domain, rest sourced from reference TRBV18 and TRBJ2-5, is NAGVMQNPRHLVRRRGQEARLRCSPMKGHSHVYWYRQLPEEGLKFMVYLQKENIIDESGMPKERFSAEFPKEGPSILRIQQVVRGDSAAYFCASSLGREETQYFGPGTRLLVL.

The chain uses TRBV14 and TRBJ2-7; 8 bases are a match to TRBD2. V shed 1 base and J 1 base; nucleotides not matched to a gene: 3. The CDR3 consists of 15 residues. Germline lookup yields CDR1 SGHDN and CDR2 FVKESK. The CDR3 sequence: CASSQVTSGSYEQYF. The DNA for the CDR3 is TGTGCCAGCAGCCAAGTAACTAGCGGATCCTACGAGCAGTACTTC.

The chain uses TRBV7-2 and TRBJ1-5, with 8 bases identical to TRBD1. The V and J ends lost 5 bases and 4 bases, in that order; junction bases with no gene match: 4. Germline V lookup: CDR1 SGHTA, CDR2 FQGNSA. The CDR3 is 14 residues long. The CDR3 coding sequence is TGTGCCAGCAGCACGAGGACAGGGAATCAGCCCCAGCATTTT. Translation: CASSTRTGNQPQHF.